This TCR beta chain appears in the sequencing data of a study of T cell responses to AZD1222 COVID-19 vaccine. With regard to this clone: Its antigen is not identified.

Some clones are missing from TCRdb's copy, which holds only in-frame ones; the method was immunoSEQ multiplex PCR. Of around 120,000 clones listed, roughly nine tenths are singletons. The CDR3 is 14 amino acids. CDR1 SGHVS and CDR2 FQNEAQ come from the germline V gene. V was cut by 1 base and J by 5 bases, with 6 bases left in between. Broader study findings: Within unmutated variant regions lay the reported targets of nearly half of spike-specific TCRs. Scientists sampled the repertoires only once the peak T cell response had passed.

The sample in question was peripheral blood, obtained on day 0 of AZD1222 vaccination. V usage is TRBV7-8 and J usage is TRBJ1-6; D gene uncertain. This sequence originates from an adult in good health. CDR3 in DNA: TGTGCCAGCAGCTTAGGCGCCAATAATTCACCCCTCCACTTT. It encodes CASSLGANNSPLHF.